Detailed here is one T cell receptor (beta chain). This specimen belongs to a study of blood T cell repertoires in COVID-19. About the research overall: Researchers got acute and convalescent COVID-19 samples from the United States, Italy and Spain. The cDNA or gDNA used as material had been derived from T cells, B-cell-depleted T cells, or PBMCs.

In the study's own analysis: Using reference gene primer amplification, nucleated cell counts were estimated. Data came from immunoSEQ multiplex PCR; TCRdb stores just in-frame clones and leaves some out. D and trimming come from the DNA, and the V and J calls and clone size come from that table. The sample holds about 220,000 clones, 90% seen once. Per the germline V gene, CDR1 is SGHRS and CDR2 is YFSETQ. V lost 3 bases and J 0 bases, leaving 12 bases between the germline ends. This CDR3 comprises 15 residues. Cohort assignment relied on participant-reported clinical history. The chain is built from TRBV5-1 and TRBJ1-1; tentatively, D is TRBD1 (5 bases). This TCR came from a man aged 25 to 45 who had been exposed to COVID-19. The sequenced material came from PBMCs or T cells enriched from blood (not recorded which). As DNA, the CDR3 is TGCGCCAGCAGCTCCACCGGGACTGTGAACACTGAAGCTTTCTTT. This gives the protein CASSSTGTVNTEAFF. Full variable domain (missing parts from reference TRBV5-1 and TRBJ1-1): KAGVTQTPRYLIKTRGQQVTLSCSPISGHRSVSWYQQTPGQGLQFLFEYFSETQRNKGNFPGRFSGRQFSNSRSEMNVSTLELGDSALYLCASSSTGTVNTEAFFGQGTRLTVV.